The 31 T cell receptor beta chains below come from one sample, sequenced in a study of shared clonotypes between healthy human individuals (TCRdb year 2020). The method was the immunoSEQ multiplex PCR assay. Sourced from immuneACCESS, this table was stored by TCRdb with only in-frame sequences that have V and J called. A share of the clones is absent; for the studies checked, an unresolved V gene accounts for under half, and the remainder has no known explanation. This sample lists over a million clones; 98% were detected once. The top ten clonotypes cover 0.45% of the sample. The source material was naive CD4+ T cells sorted from blood. This specimen's cell subset or site label, interpreted: CD45RA+ positively selected. The receptors here all came from a man aged 25-45 years in good health.

J is TRBJ2-2 and V is TRBV5-6; D is ambiguous. Trimming left V 1 base short and J 6 bases short, with 10 bases between. Germline CDR1 SGHDT, CDR2 YYEEEE. The CDR3 length is 14 residues. CDR3 nucleotides: TGTGCCAGCAGCTTGATAGTTGGCGCCGGGGAGCTGTTTTTT. Translating gives CASSLIVGAGELFF.

V gene TRBV6-5 combines with J gene TRBJ2-7; 7 nucleotides align to TRBD2. The length of the CDR3 is 14 residues. Germline-derived CDR1 and CDR2 are MNHEY and SVGAGI. Trimming removed 8 bases from V and 0 bases from J; junction bases left unmatched: 7. As DNA, the CDR3 is TGTGCCAGCGGCCGGGGCGGGAGCTCCTACGAGCAGTACTTC. Translated, it gives CASGRGGSSYEQYF.

This chain uses TRBV7-9 with TRBJ2-1, with 9 bases aligning to TRBD2. This CDR3 has 15 amino acids. Germline assignment: CDR1 SEHNR and CDR2 FQNEAQ (reference sequence). With V trimmed by 1 base and J by 10 bases, 8 bases remained unmatched. The CDR3 here is CASSLVIAGVVEQFF. CDR3 DNA: TGTGCCAGCAGCTTAGTAATAGCGGGAGTGGTGGAGCAGTTCTTC.

The rearrangement uses TRBV7-9 and TRBJ1-3; 7 nucleotides agree with TRBD1. V was pared by 6 bases and J by 0 bases, with 5 bases of the junction left unmatched. The CDR3 runs to 15 residues. CDR1 is SEHNR, CDR2 FQNEAQ, per germline (reference sequence). In DNA, the CDR3 is TGTGCCAGCAGTGATCCAGGGGGCTCTGGAAACACCATATATTTT. It yields the protein CASSDPGGSGNTIYF.

The chain links TRBV29-1 to TRBJ2-4; D might be TRBD2 (6 bases). V lost 1 base, J lost 0 bases, and 10 bases lay in between. The CDR3 runs to 15 residues. The V gene's germline CDR1 is SQVTM and CDR2 ANQGSEA. The CDR3 region is CSVEVQGLAKNIQYF. The CDR3 region has the DNA TGCAGCGTTGAAGTGCAGGGACTAGCCAAAAACATTCAGTACTTC.

This clone was counted once. The rearrangement uses TRBV7-2 and TRBJ1-2; 9 positions match TRBD1. The J segment lost 4 bases and the V segment lost 5 bases, leaving 14 bases of the junction unmatched. Germline V gives CDR1 SGHTA, CDR2 FQGNSA. The CDR3 loop spans 17 amino acids. CDR3 bases: TGTGCCAGCAGCCCGACTACCGGGACAGGGTCTGCCTATGGCTACACCTTC. Its translation: CASSPTTGTGSAYGYTF.

The CDR3 is CASSFGTSGIYEQYF. CDR3 DNA sequence: TGTGCCAGCAGTTTCGGGACTAGCGGGATTTACGAGCAGTACTTC. The rearrangement joins TRBV28 to TRBJ2-7; 13 positions agree with TRBD2. The CDR3 consists of 15 residues. The ends lost 3 bases at V and 4 bases at J; junction bases unmatched: 3. CDR1 is MDHEN and CDR2 is SYDVKM in the germline V gene.

The chain couples TRBV30 to TRBJ2-3; no firm D call. The CDR3 spans 13 residues. Trimming removed 3 bases from V and 6 bases from J, with 13 bases in between. CDR1 is GTSNPN, CDR2 SVGIG, per germline (reference sequence). The CDR3 sequence: CAWSSVARDTQYF. The CDR3 nucleotides are TGTGCCTGGAGCTCGGTGGCCAGGGATACGCAGTATTTT.

This chain connects TRBV19 to TRBJ1-5; D is perhaps TRBD1 (5 bases). Germline loops: CDR1 LNHDA, CDR2 SQIVND (reference sequence). V lost 8 bases and J lost 4, with 18 bases in between. The CDR3 covers 15 residues. CDR3 DNA sequence: TGTGCCAGTGAGATCGAGCTAGCAGGGAATCAGCCCCAGCATTTT. Translated: CASEIELAGNQPQHF.

The chain couples TRBV6-1 to TRBJ1-2; no clear D gene. CDR3 length: 14 amino acids. Trimming removed 4 bases at V and 4 bases at J, with 13 bases between. The germline V gene has CDR1 MNHNS and CDR2 SASEGT. The CDR3 nucleotides are TGTGCCAGCAGTGCTTTTACAGCCACCTATGGCTACACCTTC. Amino acids: CASSAFTATYGYTF.

The sample holds one count of this clone. This chain joins TRBV30 and TRBJ1-1, with D possibly TRBD1 on 6 matching bases. Trimming left V 1 base short and J 11 bases short, with 14 bases between. Germline V gene lookup returns CDR1 GTSNPN and CDR2 SVGIG (reference sequence). There are 12 residues in the CDR3. The CDR3 here is CAWSGQDTGAFF. CDR3 coding DNA: TGTGCCTGGAGTGGACAGGACACTGGCGCTTTCTTT.

This chain links TRBV9 with TRBJ2-5, with D possibly called TRBD1 or TRBD2 (5 bases each). The CDR3 is 14 residues long. V was cut by 5 bases and J by 5 bases, with 16 bases left in between. Germline-derived CDR1 and CDR2 are SGDLS and YYNGEE. CDR3 in amino acids: CASSEGPHVETQYF. CDR3 bases: TGTGCCAGCAGTGAGGGGCCTCACGTGGAGACCCAGTACTTC.

The rearrangement uses TRBV18 and TRBJ2-7; D assignment may be TRBD1 or TRBD2 (5 bases each). This CDR3 has 15 residues. Trimming took off 3 bases at V and 5 bases at J, with 17 bases between the two ends. The germline V gene has CDR1 KGHSH and CDR2 LQKENI. The CDR3 region has the DNA TGTGCCAGCTCACCCGATCCCGGGACCCTAGACGAGCAGTACTTC. It codes for CASSPDPGTLDEQYF.

The chain joins TRBV2 to TRBJ2-6; the D is unclear. The CDR3 covers 14 residues. Trimming removed 7 bases from V and 0 bases from J, with 7 bases in between. The V gene's germline CDR1 is SNHLY and CDR2 FYNNEI. CDR3 region: CASITVSGANVLTF. The CDR3 region has the DNA TGTGCCAGCATAACAGTCTCTGGGGCCAACGTCCTGACTTTC.

This clone was counted a few times. The chain recombines TRBV6-5 with TRBJ2-7; 10 nucleotides align to TRBD1. The junction had 3 bases not matched to a gene; V was cut back by 0 bases and J by 4 bases. Germline V gene sequence: CDR1 MNHEY, CDR2 SVGAGI. This CDR3 has 15 residues. CDR3: CASSYSTGQGYEQYF. Here the CDR3 DNA reads TGTGCCAGCAGTTACTCAACGGGACAGGGGTACGAGCAGTACTTC.

The chain recombines TRBV5-4 with TRBJ2-5; 7 bases fit TRBD1. Germline CDR1 and CDR2: SGHNT and YYREEE (reference sequence). V trimming: 4 bases; J trimming: 6 bases; junction bases outside the gene matches: 9. CDR3 length equals 14 residues. The CDR3 nucleotides read TGTGCCAGCAGCCGGGACAGTCAAAGGAAGACCCAGTACTTC. Encoded protein: CASSRDSQRKTQYF.

This clone appeared once. The V and J genes are TRBV5-1 and TRBJ1-1, with unresolved D. V was shortened by 0 bases and J by 1 base, with 13 bases between the two germline ends. CDR3 size: 16 residues. The germline gives CDR1 SGHRS, CDR2 YFSETQ. CDR3 in amino acids: CASSLEARSPNTEAFF. CDR3 sequence (DNA): TGCGCCAGCAGCTTGGAAGCCAGGTCACCGAACACTGAAGCTTTCTTT.

This clone was detected only once. This chain joins TRBV6-6 and TRBJ2-5, with 13 bases that match TRBD2. The CDR3 totals 15 residues. Germline V lookup: CDR1 MNHNY, CDR2 SVGAGI (reference sequence). Trimming at V came to 6 bases and at J to 4 bases, leaving 5 bases not matched to a gene. CDR3 sequence: CASRLAGGLRETQYF. Written as DNA, the CDR3 is TGTGCCAGCAGACTAGCGGGAGGGCTACGAGAGACCCAGTACTTC.

CDR3 nucleotides: TGTGCCTGGACCCCCATAGGGGGCAATCAGCCCCAGCATTTT. As protein: CAWTPIGGNQPQHF. The chain is built from TRBV30 and TRBJ1-5; a possible D gene is TRBD1 (5 bases). CDR1 GTSNPN and CDR2 SVGIG come from the germline V gene (reference sequence). The length of the CDR3 is 14 residues. The ends were cut back, 4 bases at V and 2 bases at J, with 12 bases in the middle.

This sequence joins TRBV28 and TRBJ1-3, with D unclear. Germline V gene lookup returns CDR1 MDHEN and CDR2 SYDVKM. V was clipped by 7 bases and J by 3 bases, with 7 bases between them. The length of the CDR3 is 12 residues. CDR3 DNA sequence: TGTGCCAGCAACCGACTTGGAAACACCATATATTTT. Its translation: CASNRLGNTIYF. Looking up the rest from reference TRBV28 and TRBJ1-3 gives the full variable domain: DVKVTQSSRYLVKRTGEKVFLECVQDMDHENMFWYRQDPGLGLRLIYFSYDVKMKEKGDIPEGYSVSREKKERFSLILESASTNQTSMYLCASNRLGNTIYFGEGSWLTVV.

This chain links TRBV5-5 with TRBJ2-7, with TRBD2 matching over 8 bases. V was clipped by 5 bases and J by 3 bases; unmatched bases: 10. The CDR3 totals 15 residues. Germline CDR1 and CDR2: SGHKS and YYEKEE (reference sequence). The CDR3 nucleotides are TGTGCCAGCAGTGGAGGACTAGCTTACGGCTACGAGCAGTACTTC. Encoded protein: CASSGGLAYGYEQYF.

The V and J genes are TRBV29-1 and TRBJ2-1; 7 nucleotides match TRBD2. With 6 bases clipped from V and 5 bases from J, the junction kept 1 base outside the gene matches. This CDR3 has 11 amino acids. Germline CDR1 and CDR2: SQVTM and ANQGSEA. This CDR3 reads CSVAGDNEQFF. DNA of the CDR3: TGCAGCGTCGCGGGGGACAATGAGCAGTTCTTC.

The DNA for the CDR3 is TGTGCCAGCACTGCCAGGGCCCGCACAGATACGCAGTATTTT. This sequence encodes CASTARARTDTQYF. The rearrangement links TRBV6-1 to TRBJ2-3; possibly TRBD1 for D (5 bases). Germline V CDR1 and CDR2: MNHNS, SASEGT. The CDR3 has 14 amino acids. V was trimmed by 7 bases and J by 1 base, leaving 12 bases between them.

V and J are TRBV28 and TRBJ2-5; D is possibly TRBD1 (6 bases). CDR3 length: 15 residues. The V gene lost 4 bases and the J gene lost 4 bases, with 16 bases spanning the gap. Germline CDR1 reads MDHEN; CDR2 reads SYDVKM. In DNA, the CDR3 is TGTGCCAGCAGTTCTCAGGGGATTATGAGAGAGACCCAGTACTTC. Its protein product is CASSSQGIMRETQYF.

Comment on this clone: Other DNA sequences in this sample translate to the same CDR3. This chain links TRBV5-1 with TRBJ2-7, with D unresolved. V gave up 1 base and J gave up 6 bases, with 5 bases separating them. The CDR3 runs 11 residues. Germline V lookup: CDR1 SGHRS, CDR2 YFSETQ. The CDR3: CASSLNREQYF. In DNA form, the CDR3 reads TGCGCCAGCAGCTTGAACCGCGAGCAGTACTTC.

The chain couples TRBV5-1 to TRBJ2-2, with D perhaps TRBD2 (6 bases). V lost 1 base and J 4 bases, leaving 8 bases between the germline ends. Germline loops: CDR1 SGHRS, CDR2 YFSETQ. CDR3 length equals 14 residues. The CDR3 DNA sequence: TGCGCCAGCAGCTTGAATAGCGGCACCGGGGAGCTGTTTTTT. Translation: CASSLNSGTGELFF.

This clone has a single count. The chain recombines TRBV7-9 with TRBJ2-1, with TRBD2 as a possible D gene (7 bases). The ends were cut back, 11 bases at V and 4 bases at J, with 21 bases in the middle. The CDR3 extends over 15 amino acids. The germline V gene encodes CDR1 SEHNR and CDR2 FQNEAQ (reference sequence). CDR3 DNA sequence: TGTGCCGCCCCGGGGGCGGGAGAGCGATACAATGAGCAGTTCTTC. Translating it yields CAAPGAGERYNEQFF.

J is TRBJ2-1 and V is TRBV18, with D possibly TRBD2 on 6 matching bases. Between the trimmed V and J ends, which lost 2 bases and 5 bases, there was a span of 16 bases. This CDR3 region has 16 residues. Germline values: CDR1 KGHSH, CDR2 LQKENI. CDR3 protein: CASSPISGVGNNEQFF. CDR3 coding DNA: TGTGCCAGCTCACCAATTTCGGGAGTGGGGAACAATGAGCAGTTCTTC.

The table lists this clone with a count of one. The chain is built from TRBV6-4 and TRBJ1-2; TRBD1 might be the D (6 bases). Deletions cut 9 bases from V and 6 bases from J, with 23 bases between. Germline-derived CDR1 and CDR2 are MRHNA and SNTAGT. The CDR3 contains 15 residues. The CDR3 region is CASTLQGPGADGYTF. DNA for the CDR3: TGTGCCAGTACCTTACAGGGCCCCGGGGCTGATGGCTACACCTTC.

The V and J genes are TRBV7-9 and TRBJ1-5; the match to TRBD1 covers 9 bases. The V segment lost 6 bases and the J segment 7 bases; nucleotides outside the gene matches: 10. The CDR3 covers 15 residues. The V gene's germline CDR1 is SEHNR and CDR2 FQNEAQ (reference sequence). This CDR3 is CASSPGTGPGQPQHF. CDR3 sequence (DNA): TGTGCCAGCAGTCCCGGGACAGGGCCTGGGCAGCCCCAGCATTTT.

V usage is TRBV27 and J usage is TRBJ2-7; the D gene could be TRBD1 or TRBD2 (7 bases each). V lost 4 bases and J lost 4, with 23 bases in between. Per the germline V gene, CDR1 is MNHEY and CDR2 is SMNVEV (reference sequence). CDR3 size: 17 residues. In nucleotides, the CDR3 is TGTGCCAGCAGTTCCCATTATCAGGGGGGGAGAGGTTACGAGCAGTACTTC. Translating gives CASSSHYQGGRGYEQYF.